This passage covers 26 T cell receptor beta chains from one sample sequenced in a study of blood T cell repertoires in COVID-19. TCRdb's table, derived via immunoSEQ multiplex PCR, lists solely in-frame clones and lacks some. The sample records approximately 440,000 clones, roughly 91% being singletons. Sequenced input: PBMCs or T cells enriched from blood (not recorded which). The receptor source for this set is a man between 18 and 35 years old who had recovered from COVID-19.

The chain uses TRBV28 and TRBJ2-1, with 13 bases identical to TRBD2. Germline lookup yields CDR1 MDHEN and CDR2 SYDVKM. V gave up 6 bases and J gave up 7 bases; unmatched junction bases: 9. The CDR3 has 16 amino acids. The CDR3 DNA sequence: TGTGCCAGCAGACCTACCGGGACTAGCGGGATTAATGAGCAGTTCTTC. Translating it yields CASRPTGTSGINEQFF.

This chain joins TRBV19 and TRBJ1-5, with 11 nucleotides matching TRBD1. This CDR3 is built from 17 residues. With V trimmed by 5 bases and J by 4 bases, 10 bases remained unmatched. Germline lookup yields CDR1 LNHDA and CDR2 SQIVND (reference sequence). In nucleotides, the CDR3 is TGTGCCAGTAGTTCCCCCCCCGGGACAGGGGGAAATCAGCCCCAGCATTTT. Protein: CASSSPPGTGGNQPQHF. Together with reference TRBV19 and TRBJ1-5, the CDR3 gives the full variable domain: DGGITQSPKYLFRKEGQNVTLSCEQNLNHDAMYWYRQDPGQGLRLIYYSQIVNDFQKGDIAEGYSVSREKKESFPLTVTSAQKNPTAFYLCASSSPPGTGGNQPQHFGDGTRLSIL.

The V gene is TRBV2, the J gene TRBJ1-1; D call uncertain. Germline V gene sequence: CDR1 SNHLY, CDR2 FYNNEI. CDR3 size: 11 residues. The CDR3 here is CAPRVNTEAFF. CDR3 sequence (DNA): TGTGCTCCCCGGGTGAACACTGAAGCTTTCTTT.

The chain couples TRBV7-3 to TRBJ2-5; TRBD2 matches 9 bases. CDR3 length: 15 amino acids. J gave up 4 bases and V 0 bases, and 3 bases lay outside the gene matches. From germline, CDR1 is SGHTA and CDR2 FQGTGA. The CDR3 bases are TGTGCCAGCAGCTTAACTAGCGGGAGCGGAGAGACCCAGTACTTC. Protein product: CASSLTSGSGETQYF.

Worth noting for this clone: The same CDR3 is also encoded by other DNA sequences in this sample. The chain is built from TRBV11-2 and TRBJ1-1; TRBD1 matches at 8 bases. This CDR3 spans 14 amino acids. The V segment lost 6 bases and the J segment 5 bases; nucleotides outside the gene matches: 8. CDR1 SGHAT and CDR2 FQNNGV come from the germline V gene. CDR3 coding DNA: TGTGCCAGCAGTCCCCGACAGGGGAGAACTGAAGCTTTCTTT. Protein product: CASSPRQGRTEAFF. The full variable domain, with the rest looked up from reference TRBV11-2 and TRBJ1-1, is EAGVAQSPRYKIIEKRQSVAFWCNPISGHATLYWYQQILGQGPKLLIQFQNNGVVDDSQLPKDRFSAERLKGVDSTLKIQPAKLEDSAVYLCASSPRQGRTEAFFGQGTRLTVV.

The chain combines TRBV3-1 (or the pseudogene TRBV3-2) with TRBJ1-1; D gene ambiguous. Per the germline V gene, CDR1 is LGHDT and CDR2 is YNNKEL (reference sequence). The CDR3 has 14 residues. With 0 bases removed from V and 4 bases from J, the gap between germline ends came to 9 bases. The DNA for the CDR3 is TGTGCCAGCAGCCAAGATCCCCGGGGCACTGAAGCTTTCTTT. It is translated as CASSQDPRGTEAFF.

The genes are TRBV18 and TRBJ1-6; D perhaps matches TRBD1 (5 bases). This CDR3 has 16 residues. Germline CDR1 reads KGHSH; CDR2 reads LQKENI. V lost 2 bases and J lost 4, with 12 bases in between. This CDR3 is CASSPSNGGYNSPLHF. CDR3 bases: TGTGCCAGCTCACCAAGTAACGGGGGGTATAATTCACCCCTCCACTTT.

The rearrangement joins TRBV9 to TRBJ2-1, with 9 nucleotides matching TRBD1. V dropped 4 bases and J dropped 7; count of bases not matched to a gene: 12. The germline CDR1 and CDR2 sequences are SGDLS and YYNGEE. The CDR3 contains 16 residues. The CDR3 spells CASSLGQGMTPNEQFF. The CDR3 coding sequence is TGTGCCAGCAGCTTGGGACAGGGCATGACCCCGAATGAGCAGTTCTTC.

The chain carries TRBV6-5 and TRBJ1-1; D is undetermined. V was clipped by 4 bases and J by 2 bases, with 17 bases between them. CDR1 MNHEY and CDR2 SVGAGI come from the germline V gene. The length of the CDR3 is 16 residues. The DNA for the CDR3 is TGTGCCAGCAGTTCCGCGGCCCTTGACGGCAACACTGAAGCTTTCTTT. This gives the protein CASSSAALDGNTEAFF.

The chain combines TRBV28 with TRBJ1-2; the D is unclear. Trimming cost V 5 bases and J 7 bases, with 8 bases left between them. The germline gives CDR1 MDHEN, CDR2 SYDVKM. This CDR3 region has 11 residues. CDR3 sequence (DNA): TGTGCCAGCAGTGCGCGGAGTGGCTACACCTTC. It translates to CASSARSGYTF.

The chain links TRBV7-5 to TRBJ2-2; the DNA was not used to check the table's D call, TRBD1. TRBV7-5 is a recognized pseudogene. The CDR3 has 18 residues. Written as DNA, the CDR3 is TGTGTCAGAAGCTTATATCGGGAACAGGGGGCGCGCACCGGGGAGCTGTTTTTT. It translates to CVRSLYREQGARTGELFF.

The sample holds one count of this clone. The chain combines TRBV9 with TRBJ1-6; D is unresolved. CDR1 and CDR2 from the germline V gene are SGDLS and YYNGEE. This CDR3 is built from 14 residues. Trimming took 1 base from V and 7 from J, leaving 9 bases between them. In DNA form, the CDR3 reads TGTGCCAGCAGCGTAAAGGAGGGAAATTCACCCCTCCACTTT. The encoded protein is CASSVKEGNSPLHF.

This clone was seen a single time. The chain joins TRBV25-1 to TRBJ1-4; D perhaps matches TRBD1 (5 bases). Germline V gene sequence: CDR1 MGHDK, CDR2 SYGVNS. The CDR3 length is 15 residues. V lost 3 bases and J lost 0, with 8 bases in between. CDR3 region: CASSDPTATNEKLFF. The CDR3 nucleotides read TGTGCCAGCAGTGACCCGACAGCAACTAATGAAAAACTGTTTTTT.

The DNA for the CDR3 is TGTGCCAGCAGCTTAGATCGTCCAGGGAAGTCAGCCTACGAGCAGTACTTC. As protein: CASSLDRPGKSAYEQYF. J is TRBJ2-7 and V is TRBV11-3; a possible D gene is TRBD1 (5 bases). The CDR3 runs to 17 residues. Germline lookup yields CDR1 SGHNT and CDR2 YENEEA. With 0 bases removed from V and 2 bases from J, the gap between germline ends came to 17 bases.

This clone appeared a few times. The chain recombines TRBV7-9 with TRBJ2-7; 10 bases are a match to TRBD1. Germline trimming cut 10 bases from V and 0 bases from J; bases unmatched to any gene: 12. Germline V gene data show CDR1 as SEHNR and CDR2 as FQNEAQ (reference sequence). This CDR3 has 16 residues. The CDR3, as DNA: TGTGCCACCAAAGGTCCGGGACAGGGGCCCTCCTACGAGCAGTACTTC. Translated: CATKGPGQGPSYEQYF.

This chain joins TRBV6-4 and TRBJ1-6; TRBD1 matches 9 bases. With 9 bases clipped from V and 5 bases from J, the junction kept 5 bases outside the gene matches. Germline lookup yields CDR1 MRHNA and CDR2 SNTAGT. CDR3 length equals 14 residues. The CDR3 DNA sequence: TGTGCCAGTAGCAGACAGGGGGATAATTCACCCCTCCACTTT. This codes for CASSRQGDNSPLHF.

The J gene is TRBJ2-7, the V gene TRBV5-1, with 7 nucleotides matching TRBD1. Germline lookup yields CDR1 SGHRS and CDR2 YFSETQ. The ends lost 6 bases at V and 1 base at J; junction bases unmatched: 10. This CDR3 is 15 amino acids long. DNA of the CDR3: TGCGCCAGCACCGAAGGGACAGTCGGATCCTACGAGCAGTACTTC. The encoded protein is CASTEGTVGSYEQYF. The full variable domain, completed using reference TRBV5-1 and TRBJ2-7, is KAGVTQTPRYLIKTRGQQVTLSCSPISGHRSVSWYQQTPGQGLQFLFEYFSETQRNKGNFPGRFSGRQFSNSRSEMNVSTLELGDSALYLCASTEGTVGSYEQYFGPGTRLTVT.

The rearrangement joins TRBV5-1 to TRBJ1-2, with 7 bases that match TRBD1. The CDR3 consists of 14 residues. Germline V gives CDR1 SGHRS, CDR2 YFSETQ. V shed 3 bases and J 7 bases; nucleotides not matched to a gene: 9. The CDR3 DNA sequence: TGCGCCAGCAGCTCTGGACAGGATAAGACTGGCTACACCTTC. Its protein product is CASSSGQDKTGYTF.

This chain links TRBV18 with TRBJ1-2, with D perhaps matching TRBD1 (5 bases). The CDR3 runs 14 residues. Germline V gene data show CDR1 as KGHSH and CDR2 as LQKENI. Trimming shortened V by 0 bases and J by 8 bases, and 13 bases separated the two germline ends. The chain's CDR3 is CASSPPAQVEGYTF. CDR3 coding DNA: TGTGCCAGCTCACCACCGGCACAGGTGGAAGGCTACACCTTC.

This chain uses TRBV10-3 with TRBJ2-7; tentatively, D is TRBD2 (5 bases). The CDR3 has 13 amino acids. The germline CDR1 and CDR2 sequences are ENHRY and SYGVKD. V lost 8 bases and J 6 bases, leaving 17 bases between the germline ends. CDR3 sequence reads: CAIASREPGEQYF. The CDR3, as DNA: TGTGCCATCGCGAGCCGGGAACCGGGCGAGCAGTACTTC.

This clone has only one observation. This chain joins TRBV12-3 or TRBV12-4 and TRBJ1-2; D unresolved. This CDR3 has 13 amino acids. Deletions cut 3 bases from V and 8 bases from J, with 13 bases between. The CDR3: CASSFSIFEGYTF. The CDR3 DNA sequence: TGTGCCAGCAGTTTTAGTATCTTTGAGGGCTACACCTTC.

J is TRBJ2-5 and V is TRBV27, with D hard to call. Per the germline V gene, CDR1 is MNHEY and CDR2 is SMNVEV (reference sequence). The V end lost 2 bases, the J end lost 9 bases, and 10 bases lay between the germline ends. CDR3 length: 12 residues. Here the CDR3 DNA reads TGTGCCAGCAGTTTAAGCGACCGTCCCCAGTACTTC. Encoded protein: CASSLSDRPQYF.

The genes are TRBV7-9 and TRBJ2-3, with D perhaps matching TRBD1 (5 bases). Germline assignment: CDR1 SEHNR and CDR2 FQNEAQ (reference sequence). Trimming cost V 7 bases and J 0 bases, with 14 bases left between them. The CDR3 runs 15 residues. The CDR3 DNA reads TGTGCCAGCAATTTACAGGAGTCTAGCACAGATACGCAGTATTTT. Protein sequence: CASNLQESSTDTQYF.

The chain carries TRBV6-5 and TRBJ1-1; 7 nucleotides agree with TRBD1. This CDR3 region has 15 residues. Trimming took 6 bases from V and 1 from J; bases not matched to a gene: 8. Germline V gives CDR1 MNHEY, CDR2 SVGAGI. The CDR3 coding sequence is TGTGCCAGCAGGGATAGGACAGGAAAGAACACTGAAGCTTTCTTT. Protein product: CASRDRTGKNTEAFF.

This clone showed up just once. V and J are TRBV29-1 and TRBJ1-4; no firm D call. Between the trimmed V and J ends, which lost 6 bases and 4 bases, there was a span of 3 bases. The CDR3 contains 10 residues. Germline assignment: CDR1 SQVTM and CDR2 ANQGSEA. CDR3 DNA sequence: TGCAGCGTCCTTAATGAAAAACTGTTTTTT. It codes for CSVLNEKLFF.

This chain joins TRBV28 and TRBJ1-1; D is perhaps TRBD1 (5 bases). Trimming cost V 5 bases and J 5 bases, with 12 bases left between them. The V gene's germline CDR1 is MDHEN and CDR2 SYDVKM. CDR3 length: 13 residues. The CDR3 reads CASSVGGSTEAFF. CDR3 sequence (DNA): TGTGCCAGCAGTGTGGGGGGGAGTACTGAAGCTTTCTTT.